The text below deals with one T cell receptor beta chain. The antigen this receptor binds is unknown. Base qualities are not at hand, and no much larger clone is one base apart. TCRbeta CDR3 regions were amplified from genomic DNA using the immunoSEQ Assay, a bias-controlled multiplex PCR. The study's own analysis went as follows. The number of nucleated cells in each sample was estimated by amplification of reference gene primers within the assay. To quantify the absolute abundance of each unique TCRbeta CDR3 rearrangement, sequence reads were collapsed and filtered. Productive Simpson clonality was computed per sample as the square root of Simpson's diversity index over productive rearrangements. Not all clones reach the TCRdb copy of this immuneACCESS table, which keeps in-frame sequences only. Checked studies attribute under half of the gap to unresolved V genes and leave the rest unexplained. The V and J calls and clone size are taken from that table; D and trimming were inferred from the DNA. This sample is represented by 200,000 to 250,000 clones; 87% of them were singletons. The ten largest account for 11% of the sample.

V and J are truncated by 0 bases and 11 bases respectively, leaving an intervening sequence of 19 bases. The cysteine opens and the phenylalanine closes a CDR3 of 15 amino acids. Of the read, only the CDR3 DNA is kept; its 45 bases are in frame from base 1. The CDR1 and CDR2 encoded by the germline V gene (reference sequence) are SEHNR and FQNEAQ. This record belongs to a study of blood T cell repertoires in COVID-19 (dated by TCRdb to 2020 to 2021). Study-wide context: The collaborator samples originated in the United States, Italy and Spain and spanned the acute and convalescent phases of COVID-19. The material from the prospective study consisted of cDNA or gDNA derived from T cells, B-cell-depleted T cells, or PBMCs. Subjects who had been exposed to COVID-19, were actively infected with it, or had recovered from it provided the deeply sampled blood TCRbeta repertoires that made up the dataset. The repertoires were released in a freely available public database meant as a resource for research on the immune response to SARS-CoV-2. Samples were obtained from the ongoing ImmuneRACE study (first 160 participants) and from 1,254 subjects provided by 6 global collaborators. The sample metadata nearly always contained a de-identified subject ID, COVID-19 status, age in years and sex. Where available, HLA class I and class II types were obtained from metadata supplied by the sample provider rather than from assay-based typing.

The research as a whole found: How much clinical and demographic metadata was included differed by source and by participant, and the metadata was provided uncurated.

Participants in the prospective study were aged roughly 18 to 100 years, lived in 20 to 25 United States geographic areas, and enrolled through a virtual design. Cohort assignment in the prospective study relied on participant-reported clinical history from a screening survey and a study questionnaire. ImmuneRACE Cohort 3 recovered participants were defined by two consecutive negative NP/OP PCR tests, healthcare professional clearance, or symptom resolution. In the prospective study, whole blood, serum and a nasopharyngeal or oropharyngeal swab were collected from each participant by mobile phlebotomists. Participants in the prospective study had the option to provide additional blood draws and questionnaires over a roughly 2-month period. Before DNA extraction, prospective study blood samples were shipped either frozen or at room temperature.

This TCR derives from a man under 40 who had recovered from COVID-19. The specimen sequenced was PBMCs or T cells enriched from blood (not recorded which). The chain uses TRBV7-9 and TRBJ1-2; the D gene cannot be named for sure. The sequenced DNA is TGTGCCAGCAGCTTAGCCTACAGTTCCGCGCAGTCATACACCTTC. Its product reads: CASSLAYSSAQSYTF. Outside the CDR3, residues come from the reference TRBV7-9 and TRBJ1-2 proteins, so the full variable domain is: DTGVSQNPRHKITKRGQNVTFRCDPISEHNRLYWYRQTLGQGPEFLTYFQNEAQLEKSRLLSDRFSAERPKGSFSTLEIQRTEQGDSAMYLCASSLAYSSAQSYTFGSGTRLTVV.